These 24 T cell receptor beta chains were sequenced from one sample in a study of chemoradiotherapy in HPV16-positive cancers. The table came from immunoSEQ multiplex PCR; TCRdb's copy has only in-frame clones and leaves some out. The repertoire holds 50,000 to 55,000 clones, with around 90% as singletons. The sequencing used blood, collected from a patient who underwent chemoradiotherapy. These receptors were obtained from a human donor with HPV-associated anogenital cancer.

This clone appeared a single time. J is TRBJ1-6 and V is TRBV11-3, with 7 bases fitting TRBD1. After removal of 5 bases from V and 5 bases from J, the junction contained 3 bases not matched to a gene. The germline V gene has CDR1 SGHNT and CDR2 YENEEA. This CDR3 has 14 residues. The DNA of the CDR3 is TGTGCCAGCAGCGAGGGACAGAATAATTCACCCCTCCACTTT. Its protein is CASSEGQNNSPLHF.

CDR3 bases: TGTGCCAGCAGCTTAACAGCGGGAGACCTCAGCTCCTACAATGAGCAGTTCTTC. Translation gives CASSLTAGDLSSYNEQFF. The chain is built from TRBV7-9 and TRBJ2-1; 8 bases are a match to TRBD2. The V segment lost 2 bases and the J segment 0 bases; nucleotides outside the gene matches: 9. The V gene's germline CDR1 is SEHNR and CDR2 FQNEAQ (reference sequence). The CDR3 sequence is 18 residues long.

CDR3 sequence reads: CASSEALGTSGSYEQYF. DNA for the CDR3: TGTGCCAGCAGTGAAGCGCTGGGGACTAGCGGCTCCTACGAGCAGTACTTC. This chain joins TRBV2 and TRBJ2-7; 11 bases fit TRBD2. Germline-derived CDR1 and CDR2 are SNHLY and FYNNEI. The CDR3 extends over 17 amino acids. J was trimmed by 0 bases and V by 0 bases; bases with no gene match: 4.

CDR3 coding DNA: TGTGCCAGCAGTTTTGGGGGAGGCTACACCGGGGAGCTGTTTTTT. It translates to CASSFGGGYTGELFF. J is TRBJ2-2 and V is TRBV27, with D possibly TRBD2 on 6 matching bases. V lost 3 bases and J lost 3, with 11 bases in between. This CDR3 contains 15 residues. Per germline, CDR1 MNHEY and CDR2 SMNVEV (reference sequence).

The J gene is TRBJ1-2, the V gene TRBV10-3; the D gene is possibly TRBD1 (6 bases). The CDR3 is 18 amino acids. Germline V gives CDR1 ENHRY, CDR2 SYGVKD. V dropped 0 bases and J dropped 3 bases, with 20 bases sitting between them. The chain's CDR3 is CAISESEGVVSTHYGYTF. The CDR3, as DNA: TGTGCCATCAGTGAGTCCGAGGGGGTAGTAAGCACCCACTATGGCTACACCTTC.

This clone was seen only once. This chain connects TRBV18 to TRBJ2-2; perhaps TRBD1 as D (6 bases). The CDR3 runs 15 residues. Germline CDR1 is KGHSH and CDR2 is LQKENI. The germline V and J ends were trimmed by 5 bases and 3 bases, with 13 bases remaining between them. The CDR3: CASSIQGRDTGELFF. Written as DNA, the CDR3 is TGTGCCAGCTCAATACAGGGAAGGGACACCGGGGAGCTGTTTTTT.

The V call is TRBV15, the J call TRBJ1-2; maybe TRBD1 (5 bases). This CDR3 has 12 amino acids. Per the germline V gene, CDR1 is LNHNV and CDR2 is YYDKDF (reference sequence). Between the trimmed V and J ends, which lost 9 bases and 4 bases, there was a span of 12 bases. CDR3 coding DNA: TGTGCCACAGGACGGGGCAGCTATGGCTACACCTTC. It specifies CATGRGSYGYTF. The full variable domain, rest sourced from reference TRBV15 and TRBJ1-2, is DAMVIQNPRYQVTQFGKPVTLSCSQTLNHNVMYWYQQKSSQAPKLLFHYYDKDFNNEADTPDNFQSRRPNTSFCFLDIRSPGLGDTAMYLCATGRGSYGYTFGSGTRLTVV.

CDR3 sequence (DNA): TGTGCCAGCAGTTACGGGGGACAGGGTACCTACGAGCAGTACTTC. Translating it yields CASSYGGQGTYEQYF. The chain links TRBV6-5 to TRBJ2-7; 9 positions agree with TRBD1. Germline trimming cut 2 bases from V and 2 bases from J; bases unmatched to any gene: 4. This CDR3 region has 15 residues. Germline V gives CDR1 MNHEY, CDR2 SVGAGI.

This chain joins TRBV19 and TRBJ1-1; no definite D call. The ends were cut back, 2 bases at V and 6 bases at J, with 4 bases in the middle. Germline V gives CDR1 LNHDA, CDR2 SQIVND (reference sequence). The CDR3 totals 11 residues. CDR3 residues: CASSILAEAFF. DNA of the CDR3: TGTGCCAGTAGTATATTAGCTGAAGCTTTCTTT. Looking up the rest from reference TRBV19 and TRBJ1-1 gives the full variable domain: DGGITQSPKYLFRKEGQNVTLSCEQNLNHDAMYWYRQDPGQGLRLIYYSQIVNDFQKGDIAEGYSVSREKKESFPLTVTSAQKNPTAFYLCASSILAEAFFGQGTRLTVV.

CDR3 coding DNA: TGCGCCAGCAGTGCTCGGCAGGGGACATCTGAATTCTATGGAGGCTACACCTTC. Amino acids: CASSARQGTSEFYGGYTF. The genes are TRBV23-1 and TRBJ1-2, with a tentative D call TRBD1 (6 bases). TRBV23-1 is placed among ORFs of uncertain function. V was pared by 5 bases and J by 8 bases, with 30 bases between. The CDR3 has 18 residues.

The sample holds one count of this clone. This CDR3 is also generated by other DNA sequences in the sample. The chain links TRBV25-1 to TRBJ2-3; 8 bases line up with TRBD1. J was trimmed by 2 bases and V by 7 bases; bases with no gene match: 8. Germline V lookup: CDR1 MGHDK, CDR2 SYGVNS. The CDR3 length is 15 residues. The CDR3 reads CASTPGDRFTDTQYF. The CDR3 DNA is TGTGCCAGCACCCCCGGGGACAGGTTCACAGATACGCAGTATTTT.

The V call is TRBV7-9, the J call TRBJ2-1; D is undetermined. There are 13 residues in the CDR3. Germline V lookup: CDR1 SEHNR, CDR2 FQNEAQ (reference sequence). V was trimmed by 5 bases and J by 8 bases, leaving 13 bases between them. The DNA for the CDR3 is TGTGCCAGCAGCCCCCGACGCGGCTATGAGCAGTTCTTC. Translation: CASSPRRGYEQFF.

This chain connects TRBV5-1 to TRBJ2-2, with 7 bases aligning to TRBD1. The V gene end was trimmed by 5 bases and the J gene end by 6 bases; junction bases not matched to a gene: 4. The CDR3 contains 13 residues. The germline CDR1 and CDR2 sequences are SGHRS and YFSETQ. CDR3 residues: CASRGDSSGELFF. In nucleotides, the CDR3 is TGCGCCAGCAGAGGGGACAGCTCCGGGGAGCTGTTTTTT.

For the CDR3, the DNA is TGTGCCAGCAGTTTATCGGGGGGTAGGACGCAGTATTTT. This codes for CASSLSGGRTQYF. This sequence joins TRBV27 and TRBJ2-3, with D tentatively TRBD2 (6 bases). CDR1 MNHEY and CDR2 SMNVEV come from the germline V gene (reference sequence). The CDR3 extends over 13 amino acids. The V and J ends lost 0 bases and 9 bases respectively, with 10 bases between them.

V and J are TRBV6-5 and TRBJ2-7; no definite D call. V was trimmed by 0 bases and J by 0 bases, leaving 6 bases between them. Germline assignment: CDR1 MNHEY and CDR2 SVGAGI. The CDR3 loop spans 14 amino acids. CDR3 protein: CASSYSRSSYEQYF. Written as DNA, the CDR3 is TGTGCCAGCAGTTACTCACGGAGCTCCTACGAGCAGTACTTC.

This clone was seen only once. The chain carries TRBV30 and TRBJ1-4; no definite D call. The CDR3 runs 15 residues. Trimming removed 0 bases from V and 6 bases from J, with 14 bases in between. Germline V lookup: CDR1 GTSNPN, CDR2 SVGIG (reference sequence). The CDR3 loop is CAWSVLNRLDEKLFF. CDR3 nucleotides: TGTGCCTGGAGTGTACTAAATCGCCTTGATGAAAAACTGTTTTTT.

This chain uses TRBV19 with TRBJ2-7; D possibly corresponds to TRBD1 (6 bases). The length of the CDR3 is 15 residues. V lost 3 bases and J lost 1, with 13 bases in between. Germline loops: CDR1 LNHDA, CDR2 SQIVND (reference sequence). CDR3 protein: CASSIPGVVSYEQYF. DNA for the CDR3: TGTGCCAGTAGTATCCCAGGGGTTGTTTCCTACGAGCAGTACTTC.

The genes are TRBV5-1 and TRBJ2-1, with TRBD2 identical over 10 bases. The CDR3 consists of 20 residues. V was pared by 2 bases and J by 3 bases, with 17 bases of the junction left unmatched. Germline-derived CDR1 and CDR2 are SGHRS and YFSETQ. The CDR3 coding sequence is TGCGCCAGCAGCTTTTCCCAGCTTAGCGGGGGGCTCTATAGCTACAATGAGCAGTTCTTC. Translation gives CASSFSQLSGGLYSYNEQFF.

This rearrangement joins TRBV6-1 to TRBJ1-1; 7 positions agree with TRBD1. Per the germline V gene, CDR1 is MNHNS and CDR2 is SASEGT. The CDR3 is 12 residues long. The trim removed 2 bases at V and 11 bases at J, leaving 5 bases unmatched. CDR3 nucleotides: TGTGCCAGCAGTGAAAAGGGGGCCGAGGCTTTCTTT. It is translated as CASSEKGAEAFF.

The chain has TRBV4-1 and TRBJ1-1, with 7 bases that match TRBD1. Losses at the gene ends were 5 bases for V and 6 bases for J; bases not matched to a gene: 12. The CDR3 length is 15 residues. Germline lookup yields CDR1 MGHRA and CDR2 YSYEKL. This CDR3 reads CASSSSMKGQSEAFF. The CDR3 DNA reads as TGCGCCAGCAGCTCAAGTATGAAGGGACAGTCTGAAGCTTTCTTT.

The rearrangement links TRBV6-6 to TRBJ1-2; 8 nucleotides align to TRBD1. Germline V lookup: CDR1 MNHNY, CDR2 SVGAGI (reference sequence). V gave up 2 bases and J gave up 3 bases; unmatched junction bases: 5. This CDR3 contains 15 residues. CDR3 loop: CASSYPGTGYYGYTF. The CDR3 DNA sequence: TGTGCCAGCAGTTACCCCGGGACAGGTTACTATGGCTACACCTTC.

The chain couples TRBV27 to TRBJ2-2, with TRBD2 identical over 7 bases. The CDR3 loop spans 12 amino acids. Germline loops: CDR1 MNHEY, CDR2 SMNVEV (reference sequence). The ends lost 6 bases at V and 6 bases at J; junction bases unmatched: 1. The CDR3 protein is CASRRGSGELFF. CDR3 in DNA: TGTGCCAGCAGGCGGGGGTCCGGGGAGCTGTTTTTT.

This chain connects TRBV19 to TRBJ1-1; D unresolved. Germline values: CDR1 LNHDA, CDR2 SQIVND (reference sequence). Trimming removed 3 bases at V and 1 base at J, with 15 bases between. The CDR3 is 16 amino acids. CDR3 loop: CASSIHSTRANTEAFF. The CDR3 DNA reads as TGTGCCAGTAGTATCCACTCAACAAGGGCGAACACTGAAGCTTTCTTT.

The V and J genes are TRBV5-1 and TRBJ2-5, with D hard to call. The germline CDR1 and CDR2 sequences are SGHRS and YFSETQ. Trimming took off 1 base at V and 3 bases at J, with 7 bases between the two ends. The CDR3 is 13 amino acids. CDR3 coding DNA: TGCGCCAGCAGCTTGATGACGGAAGAGACCCAGTACTTC. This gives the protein CASSLMTEETQYF. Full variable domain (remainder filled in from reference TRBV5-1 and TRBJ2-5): KAGVTQTPRYLIKTRGQQVTLSCSPISGHRSVSWYQQTPGQGLQFLFEYFSETQRNKGNFPGRFSGRQFSNSRSEMNVSTLELGDSALYLCASSLMTEETQYFGPGTRLLVL.